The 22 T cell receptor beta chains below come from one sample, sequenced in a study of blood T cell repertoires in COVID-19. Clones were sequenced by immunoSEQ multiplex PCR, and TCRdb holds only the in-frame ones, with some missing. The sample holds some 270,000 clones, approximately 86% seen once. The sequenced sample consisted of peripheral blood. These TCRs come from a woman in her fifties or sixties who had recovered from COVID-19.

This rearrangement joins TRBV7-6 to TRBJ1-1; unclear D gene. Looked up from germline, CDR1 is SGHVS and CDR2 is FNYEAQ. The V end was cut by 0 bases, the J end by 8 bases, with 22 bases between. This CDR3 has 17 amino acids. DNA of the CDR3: TGTGCCAGCAGCTTAGCCCGCTTTAGTGGGAGACGACACGAAGCTTTCTTT. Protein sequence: CASSLARFSGRRHEAFF.

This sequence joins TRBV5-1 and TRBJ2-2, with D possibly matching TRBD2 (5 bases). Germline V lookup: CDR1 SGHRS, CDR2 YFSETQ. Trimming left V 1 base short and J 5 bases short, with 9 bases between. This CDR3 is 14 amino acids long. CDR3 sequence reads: CASSLRPGTGELFF. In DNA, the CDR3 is TGCGCCAGCAGCTTGAGGCCGGGGACCGGGGAGCTGTTTTTT.

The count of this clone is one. CDR3 residues: CASSIQGPQETQYF. The CDR3 DNA reads TGTGCCAGTAGTATACAGGGGCCACAAGAGACCCAGTACTTC. The J gene is TRBJ2-5, the V gene TRBV19, with D tentatively TRBD1 (6 bases). The CDR3 extends over 14 amino acids. The V end lost 2 bases, the J end lost 2 bases, and 9 bases lay between the germline ends. CDR1 and CDR2 (germline): LNHDA, SQIVND (reference sequence).

In DNA, the CDR3 is TGTGCCAGCAGCTTCGGACAGGGGAGGTACGAGCAGTACTTC. The encoded protein is CASSFGQGRYEQYF. V and J are TRBV11-1 and TRBJ2-7; 9 bases are shared with TRBD1. Germline CDR1 and CDR2: SGHAT and FQDESV (reference sequence). The CDR3 runs to 14 residues. The V segment lost 3 bases and the J segment 4 bases; nucleotides outside the gene matches: 4.

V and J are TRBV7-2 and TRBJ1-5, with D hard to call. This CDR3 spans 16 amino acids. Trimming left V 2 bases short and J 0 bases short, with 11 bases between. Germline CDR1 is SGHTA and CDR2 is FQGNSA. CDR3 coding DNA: TGTGCCAGCAGCTTAAGCACTCCGAATAGCAATCAGCCCCAGCATTTT. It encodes CASSLSTPNSNQPQHF.

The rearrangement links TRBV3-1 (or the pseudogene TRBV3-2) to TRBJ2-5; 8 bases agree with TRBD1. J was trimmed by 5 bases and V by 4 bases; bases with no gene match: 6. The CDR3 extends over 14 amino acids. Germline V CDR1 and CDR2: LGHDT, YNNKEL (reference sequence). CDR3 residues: CASSLNRGLETQYF. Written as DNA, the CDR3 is TGTGCCAGCAGCCTAAACAGGGGGTTGGAGACCCAGTACTTC.

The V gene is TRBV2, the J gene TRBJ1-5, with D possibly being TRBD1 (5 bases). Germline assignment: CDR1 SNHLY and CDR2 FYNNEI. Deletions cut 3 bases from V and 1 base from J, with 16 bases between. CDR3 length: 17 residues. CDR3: CASSDGEAGLSNQPQHF. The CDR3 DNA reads TGTGCCAGCAGTGACGGTGAGGCAGGGTTGAGCAATCAGCCCCAGCATTTT.

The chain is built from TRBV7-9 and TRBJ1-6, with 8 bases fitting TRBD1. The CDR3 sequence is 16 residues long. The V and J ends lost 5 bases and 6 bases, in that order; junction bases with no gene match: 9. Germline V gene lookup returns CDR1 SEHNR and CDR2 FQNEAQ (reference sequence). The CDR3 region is CASSLALGQANSPLHF. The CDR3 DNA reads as TGTGCCAGCAGCCTCGCCTTGGGACAGGCTAATTCACCCCTCCACTTT.

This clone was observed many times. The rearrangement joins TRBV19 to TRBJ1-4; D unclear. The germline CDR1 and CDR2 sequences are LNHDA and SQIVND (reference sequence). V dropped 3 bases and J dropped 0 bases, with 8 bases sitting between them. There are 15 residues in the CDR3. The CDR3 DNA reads TGTGCCAGTAGTATCATACAGTCAACTAATGAAAAACTGTTTTTT. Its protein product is CASSIIQSTNEKLFF.

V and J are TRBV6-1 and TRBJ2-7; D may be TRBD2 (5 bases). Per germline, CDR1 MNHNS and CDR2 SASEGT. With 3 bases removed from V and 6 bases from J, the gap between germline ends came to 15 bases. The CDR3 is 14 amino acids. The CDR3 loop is CASSDGLPVIEQYF. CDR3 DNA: TGTGCCAGCAGTGACGGACTCCCCGTGATCGAGCAGTACTTC.

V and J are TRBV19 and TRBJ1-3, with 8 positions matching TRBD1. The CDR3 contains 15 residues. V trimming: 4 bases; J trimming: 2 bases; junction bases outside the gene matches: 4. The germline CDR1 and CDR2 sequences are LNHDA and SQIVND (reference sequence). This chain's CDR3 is CASSNTGGTGNTIYF. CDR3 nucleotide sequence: TGTGCCAGTAGTAATACAGGGGGAACTGGAAACACCATATATTTT. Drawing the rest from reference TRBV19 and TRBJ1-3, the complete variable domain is DGGITQSPKYLFRKEGQNVTLSCEQNLNHDAMYWYRQDPGQGLRLIYYSQIVNDFQKGDIAEGYSVSREKKESFPLTVTSAQKNPTAFYLCASSNTGGTGNTIYFGEGSWLTVV.

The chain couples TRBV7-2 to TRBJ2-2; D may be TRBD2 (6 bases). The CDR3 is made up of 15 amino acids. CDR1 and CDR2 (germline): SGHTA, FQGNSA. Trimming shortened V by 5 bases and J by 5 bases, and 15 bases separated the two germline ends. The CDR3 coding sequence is TGTGCCAGCAGCCCTCGGAATGGGGGGACCGGGGAGCTGTTTTTT. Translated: CASSPRNGGTGELFF.

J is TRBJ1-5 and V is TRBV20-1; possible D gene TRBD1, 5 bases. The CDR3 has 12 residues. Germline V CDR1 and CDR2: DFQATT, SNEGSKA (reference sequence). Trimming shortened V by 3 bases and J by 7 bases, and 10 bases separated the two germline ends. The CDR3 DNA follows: TGCAGTGCTAGTATAGGGGAACAGCCCCAGCATTTT. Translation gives CSASIGEQPQHF.

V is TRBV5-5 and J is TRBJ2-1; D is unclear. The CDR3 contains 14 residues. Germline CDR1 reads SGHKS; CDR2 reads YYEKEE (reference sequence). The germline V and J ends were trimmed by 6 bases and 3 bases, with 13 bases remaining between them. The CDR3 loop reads CASTVPSLYNEQFF. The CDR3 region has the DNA TGTGCCAGCACAGTTCCCTCCCTCTACAATGAGCAGTTCTTC.

The CDR3 nucleotides read TGTGCCAGCACCCCGCCGGCGGTGACAGGGGTATGGGAGCAGTTCTTC. Translating it yields CASTPPAVTGVWEQFF. This chain links TRBV7-9 with TRBJ2-1; 8 bases are a match to TRBD1. Trimming removed 7 bases from V and 10 bases from J; junction bases left unmatched: 18. In germline, CDR1 is SEHNR, CDR2 FQNEAQ (reference sequence). The CDR3 covers 16 residues. The variable domain in full, with the rest retrieved from reference TRBV7-9 and TRBJ2-1, is DTGVSQNPRHKITKRGQNVTFRCDPISEHNRLYWYRQTLGQGPEFLTYFQNEAQLEKSRLLSDRFSAERPKGSFSTLEIQRTEQGDSAMYLCASTPPAVTGVWEQFFGPGTRLTVL.

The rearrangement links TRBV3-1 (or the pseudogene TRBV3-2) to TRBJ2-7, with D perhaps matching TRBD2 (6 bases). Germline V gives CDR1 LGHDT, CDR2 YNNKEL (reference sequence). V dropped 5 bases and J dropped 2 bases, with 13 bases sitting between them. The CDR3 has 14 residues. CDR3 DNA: TGTGCCAGCAGCTACGGCCGGGAGACCTACGAGCAGTACTTC. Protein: CASSYGRETYEQYF.

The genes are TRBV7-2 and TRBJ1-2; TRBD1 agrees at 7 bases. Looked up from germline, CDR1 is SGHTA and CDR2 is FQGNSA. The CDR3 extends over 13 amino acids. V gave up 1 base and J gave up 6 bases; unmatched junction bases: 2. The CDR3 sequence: CASSLGTGHGYTF. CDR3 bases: TGTGCCAGCAGCTTAGGGACAGGCCATGGCTACACCTTC.

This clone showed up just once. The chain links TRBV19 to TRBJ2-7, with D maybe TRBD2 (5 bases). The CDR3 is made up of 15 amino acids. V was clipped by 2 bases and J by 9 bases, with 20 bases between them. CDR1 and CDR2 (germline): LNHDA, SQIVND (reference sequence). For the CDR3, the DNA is TGTGCCAGTAGTATAATTGGCCGCGGACGCGAGGGGCAGTACTTC. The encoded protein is CASSIIGRGREGQYF.

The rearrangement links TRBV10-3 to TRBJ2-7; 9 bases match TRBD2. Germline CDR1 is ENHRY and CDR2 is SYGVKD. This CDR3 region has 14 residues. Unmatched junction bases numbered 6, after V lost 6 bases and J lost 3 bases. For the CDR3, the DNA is TGTGCCATCAGCCCTAGCGGGGAGTTCTACGAGCAGTACTTC. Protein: CAISPSGEFYEQYF.

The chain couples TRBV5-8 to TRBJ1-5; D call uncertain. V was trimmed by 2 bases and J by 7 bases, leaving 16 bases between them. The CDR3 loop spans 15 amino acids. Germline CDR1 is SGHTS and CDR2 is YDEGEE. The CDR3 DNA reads TGTGCCAGCAGCTTCTCCGGGATTGGAAGGCAGCCCCAGCATTTT. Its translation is CASSFSGIGRQPQHF. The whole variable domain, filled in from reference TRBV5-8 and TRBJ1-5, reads EAGVTQSPTHLIKTRGQQATLRCSPISGHTSVYWYQQALGLGLQFLLWYDEGEERNRGNFPPRFSGRQFPNYSSELNVNALELEDSALYLCASSFSGIGRQPQHFGDGTRLSIL.

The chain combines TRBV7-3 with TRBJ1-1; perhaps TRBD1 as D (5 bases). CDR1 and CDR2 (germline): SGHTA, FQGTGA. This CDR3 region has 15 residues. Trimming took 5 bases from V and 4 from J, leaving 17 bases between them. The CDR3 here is CASSSASGQITEAFF. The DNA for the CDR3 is TGTGCCAGCAGCAGCGCCTCAGGGCAGATCACTGAAGCTTTCTTT.

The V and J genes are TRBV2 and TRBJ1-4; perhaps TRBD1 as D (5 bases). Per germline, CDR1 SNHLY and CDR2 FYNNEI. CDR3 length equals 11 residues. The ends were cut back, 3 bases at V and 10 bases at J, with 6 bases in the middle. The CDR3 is CASSEGLKLFF. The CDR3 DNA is TGTGCCAGCAGTGAGGGACTAAAACTGTTTTTT.